The clone carrying this T cell receptor (beta chain) was seen only a few times. The target antigen is unknown. TCRdb used MiXCR to reprocess the RT-PCR reads, holding one entry per CDR3 protein. Among about 520,000 distinct CDR3 sequences listed, 25% were seen once. V was trimmed by 5 bases and J by 8 bases, leaving 10 bases between them. This CDR3 is 13 amino acids long. CDR1 is SEHNR and CDR2 is FQNEAQ in the germline V gene (reference sequence). This entry is derived from a study of response to subunit inactivated influenza vaccine. Overall study findings and caveats: A suggestion made by the authors is that each seasonal influenza vaccination recruits few new T cells.

The chain is built from TRBV7-9 and TRBJ1-6; no clear D gene. The material was CD4+ T cells sorted from PBMCs, obtained 4 to 6 days after vaccination. The clonotype comes from a man aged 45 to 65 who received an inactivated influenza vaccine. The CDR3 spells CASSPGSDSPLHF. CDR3 DNA: TGTGCCAGCAGCCCCGGCAGTGATTCACCCCTCCACTTT. Supplemented by reference TRBV7-9 and TRBJ1-6, the full variable domain reads DTGVSQNPRHKITKRGQNVTFRCDPISEHNRLYWYRQTLGQGPEFLTYFQNEAQLEKSRLLSDRFSAERPKGSFSTLEIQRTEQGDSAMYLCASSPGSDSPLHFGNGTRLTVT.